What follows are 22 T cell receptor beta chains derived from one specimen sequenced in a study of cytomegalovirus exposure and HLA in healthy donors. This PCR relied on a set of 60 Vbeta primers and 13 Jbeta primers. The table came from immunoSEQ multiplex PCR; TCRdb's copy has only in-frame clones and leaves some out. This table has roughly 120,000 clones, 76% appearing once. The sample comprised PBMCs. Receptors were obtained from a man aged 45-60 years in good health and CMV-seronegative.

In this sample, this clone turned up once. CDR3 sequence reads: CASSLEGLGGYTF. The CDR3 DNA reads as TGCGCCAGCAGCCTGGAGGGATTGGGTGGCTACACCTTC. The chain links TRBV4-1 to TRBJ1-2, with D hard to call. The V end was cut by 4 bases, the J end by 7 bases, with 13 bases between. Germline V lookup: CDR1 MGHRA, CDR2 YSYEKL. The CDR3 loop spans 13 amino acids.

The J gene is TRBJ2-3, the V gene TRBV4-3; no firm D call. The V end was cut by 4 bases, the J end by 4 bases, with 18 bases between. This CDR3 spans 16 amino acids. Per germline, CDR1 LGHNA and CDR2 YSLEER. This CDR3 reads CASSRGDAASSDTQYF. CDR3 DNA sequence: TGCGCCAGCAGCCGCGGCGACGCTGCGTCCTCAGATACGCAGTATTTT.

V gene TRBV14 combines with J gene TRBJ1-4; tentatively, D is TRBD1 (6 bases). The CDR3 loop spans 13 amino acids. Trimming stripped 1 base from V and 11 bases from J, with 11 bases between. CDR1 and CDR2 from the germline V gene are SGHDN and FVKESK. The CDR3 bases are TGTGCCAGCAGCCAAGGACAGGTCGAGAAACTGTTTTTT. Residues: CASSQGQVEKLFF.

The chain joins TRBV2 to TRBJ1-3; tentative D call: TRBD1 (5 bases). The V end lost 4 bases, the J end lost 3 bases, and 7 bases lay between the germline ends. This CDR3 comprises 13 residues. Germline V gives CDR1 SNHLY, CDR2 FYNNEI. CDR3 coding DNA: TGTGCCAGCAGTGTCGACAGTGGAAACACCATATATTTT. Translation: CASSVDSGNTIYF.

This rearrangement joins TRBV30 to TRBJ2-7; possibly TRBD2 for D (8 bases). CDR3 length: 14 residues. V dropped 3 bases and J dropped 0 bases, with 12 bases sitting between them. From germline, CDR1 is GTSNPN and CDR2 SVGIG (reference sequence). The CDR3 loop reads CAWSGGDSSYEQYF. The CDR3 coding sequence is TGTGCCTGGAGCGGGGGGGACAGCTCCTACGAGCAGTACTTC.

The chain is built from TRBV6-5 and TRBJ1-2, with TRBD1 identical over 10 bases. CDR1 MNHEY and CDR2 SVGAGI come from the germline V gene. This CDR3 has 14 amino acids. After removal of 6 bases from V and 6 bases from J, the junction contained 7 bases not matched to a gene. This CDR3 is CASRRRQGAHGYTF. The DNA for the CDR3 is TGTGCCAGCAGACGACGACAGGGGGCGCATGGCTACACCTTC.

This clone appeared a few times. The rearrangement joins TRBV28 to TRBJ1-4; 7 positions match TRBD1. Germline CDR1 and CDR2: MDHEN and SYDVKM. Losses at the gene ends were 1 base for V and 2 bases for J; bases not matched to a gene: 4. CDR3 length equals 16 residues. CDR3 region: CASSLSGGGTNEKLFF. In nucleotides, the CDR3 is TGTGCCAGCAGTTTATCAGGAGGGGGCACTAATGAAAAACTGTTTTTT.

This sequence joins TRBV7-2 and TRBJ2-1, with 12 bases lining up with TRBD2. Per germline, CDR1 SGHTA and CDR2 FQGNSA. This CDR3 spans 15 amino acids. With V trimmed by 5 bases and J by 12 bases, 11 bases remained unmatched. CDR3 nucleotide sequence: TGTGCCAGCAGCCACGGACTAGCGGGACACGACGGGCAGTTCTTC. Its translation is CASSHGLAGHDGQFF.

This rearrangement joins TRBV4-1 to TRBJ2-3; TRBD2 might be the D (6 bases). This CDR3 spans 14 amino acids. Germline assignment: CDR1 MGHRA and CDR2 YSYEKL. V was shortened by 1 base and J by 5 bases, with 10 bases between the two germline ends. DNA of the CDR3: TGCGCCAGCAGCCAAGCACTAGCTGGAGATACGCAGTATTTT. Translating gives CASSQALAGDTQYF.

A word on this clone: Its ends do not fully match the called genes, so a read error is possible. This chain links TRBV19 with TRBJ2-7; 9 bases line up with TRBD1. CDR3 length: 14 residues. Germline V gives CDR1 LNHDA, CDR2 SQIVND (reference sequence). The CDR3 loop is CANSFGTGYGEQYF. DNA of the CDR3: TGTGCCAATAGTTTCGGGACAGGGTACGGCGAGCAGTACTTC.

This chain joins TRBV27 and TRBJ1-2; maybe TRBD1 (6 bases). CDR1 MNHEY and CDR2 SMNVEV come from the germline V gene (reference sequence). Trimming removed 4 bases at V and 8 bases at J, with 17 bases between. The CDR3 is made up of 14 amino acids. The CDR3 DNA reads TGTGCCAGCAGTTCCTCCACAGGGTTGAGGGGCTACACCTTC. This codes for CASSSSTGLRGYTF.

This chain joins TRBV29-1 and TRBJ2-1; D not certain. This CDR3 has 13 amino acids. V was pared by 0 bases and J by 8 bases, with 11 bases between. The V gene's germline CDR1 is SQVTM and CDR2 ANQGSEA. CDR3 nucleotides: TGCAGCGTTGAAGAATCGGGTATCCATGAGCAGTTCTTC. Encoded protein: CSVEESGIHEQFF.

This clone was observed a few times. The V call is TRBV6-5, the J call TRBJ2-7; 10 nucleotides line up with TRBD2. J lost 3 bases, V lost 7 bases, and 6 bases had no gene match. Per germline, CDR1 MNHEY and CDR2 SVGAGI. CDR3 length equals 14 residues. The CDR3 spells CASIPSGGRYEQYF. DNA of the CDR3: TGTGCCAGCATTCCTAGCGGGGGTCGCTACGAGCAGTACTTC.

This clone was observed once. The chain employs TRBV7-8 and TRBJ1-1; 7 bases are a match to TRBD1. The CDR3 totals 14 residues. V shed 6 bases, J shed 1 base, and the junction held 5 bases outside the gene matches. In germline, CDR1 is SGHVS, CDR2 FQNEAQ. The CDR3 region is CASREGTENTEAFF. The CDR3 nucleotides read TGTGCCAGCAGGGAGGGGACAGAGAACACTGAAGCTTTCTTT. Filled out from reference TRBV7-8 and TRBJ1-1, the complete variable domain reads GAGVSQSPRYKVAKRGQDVALRCDPISGHVSLFWYQQALGQGPEFLTYFQNEAQLDKSGLPSDRFFAERPEGSVSTLKIQRTQQEDSAVYLCASREGTENTEAFFGQGTRLTVV.

The gene calls are TRBV7-3 and TRBJ2-5, with a tentative D call TRBD1 (6 bases). CDR3 length equals 16 residues. The V gene's germline CDR1 is SGHTA and CDR2 FQGTGA. The V gene lost 1 base and the J gene lost 3 bases, with 15 bases spanning the gap. CDR3 sequence: CASSLNPPGQKETQYF. The DNA for the CDR3 is TGTGCCAGCAGCTTAAACCCGCCCGGACAGAAAGAGACCCAGTACTTC.

This chain joins TRBV9 and TRBJ2-1, with TRBD2 matching 11 bases. The CDR3 is 17 amino acids. Trimming at V came to 0 bases and at J to 8 bases, leaving 10 bases not matched to a gene. Per germline, CDR1 SGDLS and CDR2 YYNGEE. CDR3 sequence: CASSVVPGLAGGDEQFF. The CDR3 nucleotides read TGTGCCAGCAGCGTAGTTCCCGGTTTAGCGGGGGGGGATGAGCAGTTCTTC.

Comment on this clone: At one of its ends the junction is not consistent with the germline gene, which may arise from a read error. The CDR3 is CASRLGQGSGNTIYF. CDR3 bases: TGCGCCAGCAGATTGGGACAGGGGTCTGGAAACACCATATATTTT. The chain carries TRBV5-1 and TRBJ1-3, with 10 bases lining up with TRBD1. The CDR3 covers 15 residues. Germline V CDR1 and CDR2: SGHRS, YFSETQ.

The chain couples TRBV6-6 to TRBJ1-6; maybe TRBD1 (6 bases). Trimming took 1 base from V and 7 from J, leaving 11 bases between them. The CDR3 loop spans 15 amino acids. Germline V CDR1 and CDR2: MNHNY, SVGAGI (reference sequence). The CDR3 here is CASSYFGRGNSPLHF. The CDR3 DNA sequence: TGTGCCAGCAGTTACTTTGGCAGGGGCAATTCACCCCTCCACTTT.

The chain joins TRBV12-5 to TRBJ2-5, with 7 bases aligning to TRBD2. The J call may be incorrect, as the DNA end agrees better with TRBJ2-7. Germline V gene data show CDR1 as LGHNT and CDR2 as FRNRAP. The CDR3 runs to 19 residues. The CDR3 loop reads CASGLRRCPSPSGVHEQYF. The CDR3 region has the DNA TGTGCTAGTGGTTTGCGGCGCTGCCCCTCCCCCAGCGGGGTCCACGAGCAGTACTTC.

By share of the sample, this clone is medium-sized. V is TRBV15 and J is TRBJ1-1, with D hard to call. Trimming left V 7 bases short and J 1 base short, with 13 bases between. The CDR3 is 14 residues long. Per germline, CDR1 LNHNV and CDR2 YYDKDF (reference sequence). The CDR3 region is CATIEDSWNTEAFF. The DNA for the CDR3 is TGTGCCACCATCGAGGACTCGTGGAACACTGAAGCTTTCTTT.

This clone was seen just once. This chain joins TRBV4-1 and TRBJ2-5, with TRBD2 matching over 10 bases. J gave up 5 bases and V 0 bases, and 12 bases lay outside the gene matches. CDR1 is MGHRA, CDR2 YSYEKL, per germline. The CDR3 runs 18 residues. The CDR3 DNA reads TGCGCCAGCAGCCAAGATAGAAGCGGGGGGGCCGTTGCGGAGACCCAGTACTTC. This encodes CASSQDRSGGAVAETQYF.

The chain uses TRBV7-2 and TRBJ2-7; D not resolved. Germline V gives CDR1 SGHTA, CDR2 FQGNSA. The ends were cut back, 1 base at V and 3 bases at J, with 4 bases in the middle. The CDR3 runs to 12 residues. CDR3 DNA sequence: TGTGCCAGCAGCTTAGACAACTACGAGCAGTACTTC. It translates to CASSLDNYEQYF.